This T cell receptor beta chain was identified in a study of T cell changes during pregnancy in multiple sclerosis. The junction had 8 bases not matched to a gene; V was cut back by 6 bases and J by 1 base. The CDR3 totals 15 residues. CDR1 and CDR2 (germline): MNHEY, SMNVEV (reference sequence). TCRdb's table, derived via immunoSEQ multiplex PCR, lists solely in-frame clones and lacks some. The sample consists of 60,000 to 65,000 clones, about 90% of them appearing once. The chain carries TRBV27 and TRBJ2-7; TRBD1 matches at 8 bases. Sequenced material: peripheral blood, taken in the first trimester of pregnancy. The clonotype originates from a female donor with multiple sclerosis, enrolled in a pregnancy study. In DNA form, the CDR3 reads TGTGCCAGCAGCTTAAGAAGGGACAGGTCCTACGAGCAGTACTTC. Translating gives CASSLRRDRSYEQYF.